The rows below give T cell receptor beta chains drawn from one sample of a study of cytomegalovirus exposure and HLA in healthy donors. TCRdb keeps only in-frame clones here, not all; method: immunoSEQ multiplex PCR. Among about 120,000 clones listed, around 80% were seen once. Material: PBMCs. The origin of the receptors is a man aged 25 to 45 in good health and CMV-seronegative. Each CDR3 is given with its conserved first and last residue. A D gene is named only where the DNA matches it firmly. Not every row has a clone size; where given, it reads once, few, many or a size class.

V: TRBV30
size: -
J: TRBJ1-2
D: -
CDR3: CAWSVRSYGYTF
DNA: TGTGCCTGGAGTGTAAGGAGCTATGGCTACACCTTC

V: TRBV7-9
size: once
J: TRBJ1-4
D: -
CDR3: CASSLKGGTEKLFF
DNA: TGTGCTAGCAGCCTCAAGGGGGGGACGGAAAAACTGTTTTTT

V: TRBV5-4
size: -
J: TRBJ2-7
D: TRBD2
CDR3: CASSGGTSSIEQYF
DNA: TGTGCCAGCAGCGGGGGGACTAGCTCGATCGAGCAGTACTTC

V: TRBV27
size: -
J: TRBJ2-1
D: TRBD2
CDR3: CASSPGTSAYNEQFF
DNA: TGTGCCAGCAGCCCCGGGACTAGCGCCTACAATGAGCAGTTCTTC

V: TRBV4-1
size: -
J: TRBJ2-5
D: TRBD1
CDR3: CASSQSPTGLETQYF
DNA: TGCGCCAGCAGCCAGTCCCCGACAGGGTTGGAGACCCAGTACTTC

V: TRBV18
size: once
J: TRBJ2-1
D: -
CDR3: CASSPPKTGPVRLFF
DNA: TGTGCCAGCTCACCCCCGAAAACAGGACCGGTAAGGTTGTTCTTC

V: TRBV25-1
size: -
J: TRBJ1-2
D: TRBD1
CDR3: CASSASPGTGSGYTF
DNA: TGTGCCAGCAGTGCCTCACCCGGGACAGGGAGCGGCTACACCTTC

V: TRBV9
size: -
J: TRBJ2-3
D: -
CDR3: CASSARYRVVRADTQYF
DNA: TGTGCCAGCAGCGCCCGGTACAGGGTGGTACGGGCAGATACGCAGTATTTT

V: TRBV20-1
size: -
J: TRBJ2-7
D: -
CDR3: CSALTYEQYF
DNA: TGCAGTGCTTTAACTTACGAGCAGTACTTC

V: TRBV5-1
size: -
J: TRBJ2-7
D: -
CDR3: CASSLDGGSQTYEQYF
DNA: TGCGCCAGCAGCTTGGACGGAGGCAGCCAGACCTACGAGCAGTACTTC

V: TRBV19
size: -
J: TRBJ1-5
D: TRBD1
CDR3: CAARETGLGQPQHF
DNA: TGTGCCGCACGAGAGACAGGGTTGGGTCAGCCCCAGCATTTT

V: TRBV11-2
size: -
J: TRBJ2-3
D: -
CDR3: CASSFPGMDTQYF
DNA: TGTGCCAGCAGCTTCCCGGGAATGGATACGCAGTATTTT

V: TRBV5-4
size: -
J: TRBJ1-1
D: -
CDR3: CASSYDAVNTEAFF
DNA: TGTGCCAGCAGCTACGACGCGGTGAACACTGAAGCTTTCTTT

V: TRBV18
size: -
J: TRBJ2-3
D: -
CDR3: CASSSGSARLTDTQYF
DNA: TGTGCCAGCTCATCCGGGTCAGCTCGACTCACAGATACGCAGTATTTT

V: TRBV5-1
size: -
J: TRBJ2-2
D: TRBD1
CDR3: CASSLHGQGVNTGELFF
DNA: TGCGCCAGCAGCTTGCATGGACAGGGGGTGAACACCGGGGAGCTGTTTTTT

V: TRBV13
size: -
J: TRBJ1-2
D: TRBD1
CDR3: CASSTMGQPGDYGYTF
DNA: TGTGCCAGCAGCACGATGGGACAGCCAGGGGACTATGGCTACACCTTC

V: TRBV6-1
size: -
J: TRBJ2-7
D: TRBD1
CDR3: CASSEGTGGSYEQYF
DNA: TGTGCCAGCAGTGAAGGGACAGGGGGCTCCTACGAGCAGTACTTC

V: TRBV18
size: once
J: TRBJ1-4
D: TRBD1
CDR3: CASSPVTGVRTNEKLFF
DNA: TGTGCCAGCTCACCGGTGACAGGGGTGAGAACTAATGAAAAACTGTTTTTT

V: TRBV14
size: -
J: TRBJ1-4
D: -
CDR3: CASSPRGQNNEKLFF
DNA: TGTGCCAGCAGCCCGAGAGGGCAAAATAATGAAAAACTGTTTTTT

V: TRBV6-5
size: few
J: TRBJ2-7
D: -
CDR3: CASKHRNSYEQYF
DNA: TGTGCCAGCAAACACAGAAACTCCTACGAGCAGTACTTC

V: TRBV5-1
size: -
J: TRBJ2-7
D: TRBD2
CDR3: CASSRTSDGQYF
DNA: TGCGCCAGCAGCCGGACTAGCGACGGGCAGTACTTC

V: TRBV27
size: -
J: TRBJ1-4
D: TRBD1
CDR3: CASSLIQGDGEKLFF
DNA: TGTGCCAGCAGTTTAATACAGGGGGATGGTGAAAAACTGTTTTTT

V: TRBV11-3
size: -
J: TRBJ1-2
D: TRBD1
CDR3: CASSLGGGTGVYGYTF
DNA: TGTGCCAGCAGCTTAGGTGGTGGGACAGGGGTGTATGGCTACACCTTC

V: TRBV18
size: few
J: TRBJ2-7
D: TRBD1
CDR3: CASSFSTGGTYEQYF
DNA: TGTGCCAGCTCATTTTCGACAGGGGGGACGTACGAGCAGTACTTC

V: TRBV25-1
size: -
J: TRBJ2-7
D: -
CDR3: CASRGITYEQYF
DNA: TGTGCCAGCCGAGGGATCACCTACGAGCAGTACTTC

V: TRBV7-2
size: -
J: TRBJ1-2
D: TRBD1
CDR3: CASSYGQGSPYGYTF
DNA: TGTGCCAGCAGCTATGGACAGGGATCTCCATATGGCTACACCTTC

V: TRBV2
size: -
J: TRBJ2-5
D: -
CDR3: CASARGGRETQYF
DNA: TGTGCCAGCGCGAGGGGGGGCCGAGAGACCCAGTACTTC

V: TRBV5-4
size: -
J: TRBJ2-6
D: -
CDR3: CASSLDRISGANVLTF
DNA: TGTGCCAGCAGCTTGGACAGGATCTCTGGGGCCAACGTCCTGACTTTC

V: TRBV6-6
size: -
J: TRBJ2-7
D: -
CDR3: CASSYSGDSEEQYF
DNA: TGTGCCAGCAGTTACTCCGGAGATTCGGAAGAGCAGTACTTC

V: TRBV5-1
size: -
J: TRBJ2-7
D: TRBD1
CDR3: CASSSGTGGNEQYF
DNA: TGCGCCAGCAGCTCGGGGACAGGGGGGAACGAGCAGTACTTC

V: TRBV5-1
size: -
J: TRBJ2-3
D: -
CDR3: CASSFRGTRTDTQYF
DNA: TGCGCCAGCAGCTTTCGAGGGACTCGCACAGATACGCAGTATTTT

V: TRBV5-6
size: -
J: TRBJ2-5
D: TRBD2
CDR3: CASSSLAGGIWAQYF
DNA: TGTGCCAGCAGTTCCCTGGCGGGGGGGATCTGGGCCCAGTACTTC

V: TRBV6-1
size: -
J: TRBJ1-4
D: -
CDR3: CASSEEIQPEKLFF
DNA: TGTGCCAGCAGTGAAGAGATACAGCCAGAGAAACTGTTTTTT

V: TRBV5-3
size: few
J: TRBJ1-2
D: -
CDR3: CARSAGANYGYTF
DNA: TGTGCCAGAAGCGCCGGAGCTAACTATGGCTACACCTTC

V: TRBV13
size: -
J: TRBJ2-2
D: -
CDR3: CASSSPLEPAGGELFF
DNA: TGTGCCAGCAGCTCCCCTCTTGAACCCGCAGGCGGGGAGCTGTTTTTT

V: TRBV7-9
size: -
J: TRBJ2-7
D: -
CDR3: CASSLSSAGYEQYF
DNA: TGTGCCAGCAGCTTATCGAGCGCGGGCTACGAGCAGTACTTC

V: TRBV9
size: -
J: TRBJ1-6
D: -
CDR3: CASSAPQGDYNSPLHF
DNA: TGTGCCAGCAGCGCACCACAGGGAGATTATAATTCACCCCTCCACTTT

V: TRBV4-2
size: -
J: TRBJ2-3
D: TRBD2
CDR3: CASSQDMAGETDTQYF
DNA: TGTGCCAGCAGCCAAGATATGGCGGGGGAAACAGATACGCAGTATTTT

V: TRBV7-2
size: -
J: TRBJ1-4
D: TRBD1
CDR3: CASSLSTGEKLFF
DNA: TGTGCCAGCAGCCTTTCGACAGGGGAAAAACTGTTTTTT

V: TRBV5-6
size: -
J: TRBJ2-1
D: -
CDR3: CASSLERRAGGNEQFF
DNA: TGTGCCAGCAGCTTGGAGCGCCGGGCAGGGGGGAATGAGCAGTTCTTC

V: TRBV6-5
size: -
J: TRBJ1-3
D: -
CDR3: CASSPQGSSGNTIYF
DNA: TGTGCCAGCAGCCCACAGGGCAGCTCTGGAAACACCATATATTTT

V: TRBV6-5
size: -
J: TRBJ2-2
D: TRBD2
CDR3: CAKFGGVANTGELFF
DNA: TGTGCCAAATTTGGGGGGGTCGCGAACACCGGGGAGCTGTTTTTT

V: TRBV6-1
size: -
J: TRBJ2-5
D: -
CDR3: CASSPTGTLETQYF
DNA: TGTGCCAGCAGCCCGACTGGGACTTTAGAGACCCAGTACTTC

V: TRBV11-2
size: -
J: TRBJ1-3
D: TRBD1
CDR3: CASSLILGGVDGNTIYF
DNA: TGTGCCAGCAGCTTAATTTTAGGGGGCGTGGATGGAAACACCATATATTTT

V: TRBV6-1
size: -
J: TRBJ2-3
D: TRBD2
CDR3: CAAGGRGRTDTQYF
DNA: TGTGCCGCGGGAGGGAGGGGTCGCACAGATACGCAGTATTTT

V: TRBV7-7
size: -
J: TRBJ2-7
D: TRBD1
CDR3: CASSSAGTGGEQYF
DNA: TGTGCCAGCAGCTCCGCCGGGACAGGGGGCGAGCAGTACTTC

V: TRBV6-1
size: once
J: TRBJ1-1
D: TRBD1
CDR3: CASSTTGVNTEAFF
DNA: TGTGCCAGCAGTACGACAGGGGTTAACACTGAAGCTTTCTTT

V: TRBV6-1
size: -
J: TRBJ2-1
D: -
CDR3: CASSDEGLSYNEQFF
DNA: TGTGCCAGCAGTGACGAGGGATTATCCTACAATGAGCAGTTCTTC

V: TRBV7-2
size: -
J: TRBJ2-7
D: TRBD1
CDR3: CASSPGDRGRSHEQYF
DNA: TGTGCCAGCAGTCCTGGTGACAGGGGTCGATCCCACGAGCAGTACTTC

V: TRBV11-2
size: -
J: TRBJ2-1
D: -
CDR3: CASSVQSSYNEQFF
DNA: TGTGCCAGCAGCGTACAGAGCTCCTACAATGAGCAGTTCTTC